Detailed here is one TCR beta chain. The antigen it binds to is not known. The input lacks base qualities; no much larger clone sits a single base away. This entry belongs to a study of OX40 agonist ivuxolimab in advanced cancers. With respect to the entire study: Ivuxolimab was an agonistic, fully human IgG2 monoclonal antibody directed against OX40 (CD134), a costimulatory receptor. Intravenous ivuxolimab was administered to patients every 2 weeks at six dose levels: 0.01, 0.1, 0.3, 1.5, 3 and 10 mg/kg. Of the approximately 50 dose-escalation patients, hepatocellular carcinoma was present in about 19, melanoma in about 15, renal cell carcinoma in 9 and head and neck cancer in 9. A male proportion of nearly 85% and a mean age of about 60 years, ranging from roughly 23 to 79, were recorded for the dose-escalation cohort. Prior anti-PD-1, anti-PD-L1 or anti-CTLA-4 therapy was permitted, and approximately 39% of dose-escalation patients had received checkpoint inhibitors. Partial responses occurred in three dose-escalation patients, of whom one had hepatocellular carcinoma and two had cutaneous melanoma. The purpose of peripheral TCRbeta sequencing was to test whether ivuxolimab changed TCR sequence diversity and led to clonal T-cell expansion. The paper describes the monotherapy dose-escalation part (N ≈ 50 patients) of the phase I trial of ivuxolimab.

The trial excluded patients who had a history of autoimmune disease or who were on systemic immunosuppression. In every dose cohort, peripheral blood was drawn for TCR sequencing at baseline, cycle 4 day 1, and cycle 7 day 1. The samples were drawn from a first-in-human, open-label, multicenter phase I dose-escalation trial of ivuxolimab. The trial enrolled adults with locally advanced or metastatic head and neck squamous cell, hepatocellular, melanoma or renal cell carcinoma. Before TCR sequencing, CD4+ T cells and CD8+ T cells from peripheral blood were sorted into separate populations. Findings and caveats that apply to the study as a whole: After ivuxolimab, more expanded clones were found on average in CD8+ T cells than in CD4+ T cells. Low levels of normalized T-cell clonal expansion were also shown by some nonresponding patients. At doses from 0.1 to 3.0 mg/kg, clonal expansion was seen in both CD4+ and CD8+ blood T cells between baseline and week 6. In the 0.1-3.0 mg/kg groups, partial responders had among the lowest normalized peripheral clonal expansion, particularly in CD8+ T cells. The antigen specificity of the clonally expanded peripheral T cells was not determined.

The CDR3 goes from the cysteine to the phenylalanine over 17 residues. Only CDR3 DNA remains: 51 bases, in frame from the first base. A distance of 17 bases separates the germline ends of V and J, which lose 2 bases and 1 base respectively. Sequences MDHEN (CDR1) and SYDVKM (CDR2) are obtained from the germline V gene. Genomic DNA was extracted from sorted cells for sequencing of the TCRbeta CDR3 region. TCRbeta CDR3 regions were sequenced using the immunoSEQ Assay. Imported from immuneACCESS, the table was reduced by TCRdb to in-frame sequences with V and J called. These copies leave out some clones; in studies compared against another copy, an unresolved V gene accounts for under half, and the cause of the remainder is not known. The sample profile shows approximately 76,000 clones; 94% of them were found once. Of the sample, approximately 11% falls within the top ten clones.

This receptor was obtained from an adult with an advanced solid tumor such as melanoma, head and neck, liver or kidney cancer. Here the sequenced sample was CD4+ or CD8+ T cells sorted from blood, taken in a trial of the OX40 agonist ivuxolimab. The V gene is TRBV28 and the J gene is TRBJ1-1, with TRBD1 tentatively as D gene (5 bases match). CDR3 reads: CASSLPARGARNTEAFF. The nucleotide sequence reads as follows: TGTGCCAGCAGTTTACCGGCAAGAGGGGCGAGGAACACTGAAGCTTTCTTT.